The entry below describes one T cell receptor (beta chain). This clonotype appeared many times. The antigen it binds to is not known. Base quality data are lacking; no much larger clone is found one base away. Stable Graves' hyperthyroidism was defined as the absence of progression to ophthalmopathy over 18 months of follow-up. Hyperthyroidism patients were newly diagnosed, with disease duration under 2 months, and aged 18 to 65 years. The study excluded patients with uncontrolled infections, other autoimmune diseases, pregnancy or lactation. Diagnoses were established on the basis of clinical symptoms, serum thyroxine and TRAb, thyroid ultrasound, and orbital computed tomography. PBMCs were isolated from around 10 ml of fresh peripheral blood by Ficoll-Paque density gradient centrifugation. Total RNA was extracted with Trizol reagent, and quality was checked on an Agilent 2100 Bioanalyzer. Amplification of TCR beta CDR3 regions was carried out from RNA transcripts. For the first round of RT-PCR on the TCR CDR3, the HTBI primer set was used together with the Qiagen OneStep RT-PCR kit. A second multiplex PCR round built the libraries, followed by size selection and purification. Paired-end sequencing of the libraries was performed with 100 bp reads on an Illumina HiSeq2000. The original pipeline was this. SOAPnuke was used to process the raw data, with reads discarded if the reads contained adapters or uncalled bases, had a mean Phred below 15, or lacked an exact constant-primer or identifier match. High-quality paired reads were merged using COPE v1.2.5, and each unique nucleotide sequence was defined as a clonotype. MiTCR v1.1 was used to align the clonotypes against IMGT TRBV, TRBD and TRBJ reference segments. Analysis was restricted to V-J combinations with a frequency above 0.0001, which covered 98% to 99.2% of repertoires. A TCS score was defined as the ratio between F50 (clonal expansion) and ExV (chaos), using BLOSUM62-based TCRdist between CDR3 peptides within each V-J. Welch's t-statistics and random forest reduced around 520 V-J features to about 13, which were used in a naive Bayes classifier (R e1071). Using fastp at Q25 and MiXCR, TCRdb reprocessed the public reads and kept productive beta chains. For every CDR3 protein sequence, its rows merge into one entry that carries the most common genes and DNA. The V and J calls here are based on TCRdb, not the publication. This sample holds hundreds of thousands of distinct CDR3 sequences; 15% to 20% were observed only once. The ten top clones hold approximately 4% of the sample.

This entry belongs to a study of T cells in Graves' hyperthyroidism and ophthalmopathy (dated by TCRdb to between 2018 and 2020). Concerning the study at large: Peripheral blood samples were taken at initial diagnosis, before any treatment was given. A discovery cohort of approximately 97 patients, 43 with Graves' ophthalmopathy and 55 to 65 with stable Graves' hyperthyroidism, was used to find distinguishing TCR V-J signatures. Whether ophthalmopathy could be predicted prospectively was tested in an independent validation cohort made up of under 20 hyperthyroidism patients plus 17 patients who later progressed to ophthalmopathy. The 75 to 100 discovery patients were randomly divided into training and test sets at a 7:3 ratio. Thyroid tissue and blood T-cell repertoires from six Graves' hyperthyroidism patients were also compared in the study. After blood sampling, hyperthyroidism patients were treated with methimazole at a starting dose of 30 mg daily, and ophthalmopathy patients were treated with high-dose intravenous methylprednisolone. The paper describes TCR Vbeta CDR3 sequencing of 135 peripheral blood samples, made up of 40 to 45 ophthalmopathy patients, roughly 72 hyperthyroidism patients and 17 progressor patients.

General study outcomes and caveats: Sample size was not statistically predetermined, and blinding of investigators to group allocation was not performed. Most expanded thyroid clonotypes (frequency above 0.001) were also found in blood, which suggests that blood repertoires may mirror thyroid immune responses. Ophthalmopathy was separated from stable hyperthyroidism by a 13 V-J signature model, with 87.88% sensitivity and approximately 81% specificity obtained in cross-validation and 80%/75% obtained in testing. In validation, the model predicted progression to ophthalmopathy with just under 71% sensitivity and roughly 75% specificity, a median of approximately 6.5 months before onset.

Relative to germline, V is 0 bases shorter and J is 9 bases shorter, with 11 bases between their ends. The germline V gene specifies MNHEY as CDR1 and SVGAGI as CDR2. The CDR3 spans 13 residues, from the cysteine through the phenylalanine. Only the CDR3 DNA is retained, 39 bases long and in frame from the first base. This TCR derives from a woman aged 18-29 years with Graves' hyperthyroidism. The sequence links TRBV6-5 to TRBJ2-5; possibly the D gene is TRBD2, per 5 matching bases. What was sequenced was blood. CDR3 protein: CASSYSGNGAQYF. The DNA sequence follows: TGTGCCAGCAGTTACTCGGGGAACGGGGCCCAGTACTTC.